The 11 T cell receptor beta chains listed next were all sequenced from one sample in a study of blood T cell repertoires in COVID-19. The protocol was immunoSEQ multiplex PCR, while the TCRdb copy is restricted to in-frame clones and leaves out a portion. The profile shows a few hundred thousand clones, roughly 90% of them singletons. The sequencing input was PBMCs or T cells enriched from blood (not recorded which). Receptors originate from a woman aged 40 to 50 who had been exposed to COVID-19.

The V and J genes are TRBV27 and TRBJ2-7, with 9 bases lining up with TRBD1. The CDR3 is 17 amino acids. Losses at the gene ends were 4 bases for V and 2 bases for J; bases not matched to a gene: 12. Germline CDR1 is MNHEY and CDR2 is SMNVEV (reference sequence). CDR3 in amino acids: CASSSLTGTGLTYEQYF. DNA for the CDR3: TGTGCCAGCAGTTCCTTAACCGGGACAGGGCTAACCTACGAGCAGTACTTC.

The chain is built from TRBV7-9 and TRBJ1-5; maybe TRBD1 (5 bases). The V end lost 5 bases, the J end lost 5 bases, and 28 bases lay between the germline ends. The CDR3 sequence is 19 residues long. The germline V gene has CDR1 SEHNR and CDR2 FQNEAQ (reference sequence). CDR3 loop: CASSLPLGPFQGRYQPQHF. The CDR3 DNA sequence: TGTGCCAGCAGCCTTCCCCTAGGGCCATTTCAGGGAAGGTATCAGCCCCAGCATTTT.

The chain carries TRBV9 and TRBJ2-3, with a tentative D call TRBD2 (6 bases). The germline V and J ends were trimmed by 3 bases and 5 bases, with 16 bases remaining between them. The CDR3 is 15 residues long. The germline V gene encodes CDR1 SGDLS and CDR2 YYNGEE. The CDR3 DNA reads as TGTGCCAGCAGCGCGGGACTGGCCGTGGGAGATACGCAGTATTTT. The encoded protein is CASSAGLAVGDTQYF. Supplemented by reference TRBV9 and TRBJ2-3, the full variable domain reads DSGVTQTPKHLITATGQRVTLRCSPRSGDLSVYWYQQSLDQGLQFLIQYYNGEERAKGNILERFSAQQFPDLHSELNLSSLELGDSALYFCASSAGLAVGDTQYFGPGTRLTVL.

The rearrangement uses TRBV18 and TRBJ2-4, with TRBD1 matching over 7 bases. The ends lost 5 bases at V and 1 base at J; junction bases unmatched: 8. Germline lookup yields CDR1 KGHSH and CDR2 LQKENI. CDR3 length: 16 residues. CDR3 amino acids: CASSVQGQLAKNIQYF. CDR3 bases: TGTGCCAGCTCAGTACAGGGGCAGCTGGCCAAAAACATTCAGTACTTC.

The genes are TRBV2 and TRBJ1-2; D is unclear. The ends were cut back, 7 bases at V and 7 bases at J, with 7 bases in the middle. The germline CDR1 and CDR2 sequences are SNHLY and FYNNEI. This CDR3 contains 10 residues. CDR3 DNA sequence: TGTGCCAGCACCCGAGGTGGCTACACCTTC. Amino acid sequence: CASTRGGYTF.

V is TRBV25-1 and J is TRBJ1-1, with D perhaps TRBD1 (5 bases). Between the trimmed V and J ends, which lost 9 bases and 5 bases, there was a span of 16 bases. The CDR3 is 13 residues long. Germline CDR1 is MGHDK and CDR2 is SYGVNS. The CDR3 nucleotides are TGTGCCAGTAATACTCGGGGGGGAACTGAAGCTTTCTTT. Protein sequence: CASNTRGGTEAFF.

CDR3 coding DNA: TGCAGCGCCCGCTTGAACAGGGATGAAGCTTTCTTT. It translates to CSARLNRDEAFF. V and J are TRBV29-1 and TRBJ1-1, with D perhaps matching TRBD1 (6 bases). This CDR3 is built from 12 residues. V lost 7 bases to trimming and J lost 7 bases, with 16 bases between them. Germline CDR1 SQVTM, CDR2 ANQGSEA. The entire variable domain, with the rest obtained from reference TRBV29-1 and TRBJ1-1, is as follows: SAVISQKPSRDICQRGTSLTIQCQVDSQVTMMFWYRQQPGQSLTLIATANQGSEATYESGFVIDKFPISRPNLTFSTLTVSNMSPEDSSIYLCSARLNRDEAFFGQGTRLTVV.

The rearrangement joins TRBV24-1 to TRBJ2-1; TRBD1 matches at 11 bases. The CDR3 loop spans 16 amino acids. V lost 4 bases, J lost 1 base, and 2 bases stayed unmatched. The germline V gene encodes CDR1 KGHDR and CDR2 SFDVKD. CDR3 sequence reads: CATSDRDRGSYNEQFF. The CDR3 nucleotides read TGTGCCACCAGTGACCGGGACAGGGGGTCCTACAATGAGCAGTTCTTC.

This clone has only one observation. The rearrangement links TRBV5-8 to TRBJ1-1; D perhaps matches TRBD1 (6 bases). The CDR3 covers 16 residues. Germline lookup yields CDR1 SGHTS and CDR2 YDEGEE. Trimming took 1 base from V and 1 from J, leaving 14 bases between them. CDR3 nucleotide sequence: TGTGCCAGCAGCTTGTATGAGGGACACCGGAACACTGAAGCTTTCTTT. This gives the protein CASSLYEGHRNTEAFF.

This chain links TRBV29-1 with TRBJ2-7; TRBD1 agrees at 7 bases. CDR3 size: 12 residues. Germline CDR1 SQVTM, CDR2 ANQGSEA. V shed 4 bases, J shed 4 bases, and the junction held 4 bases outside the gene matches. CDR3 in DNA: TGCAGCGTTGTAACAGGGGAATACGAGCAGTACTTC. It is translated as CSVVTGEYEQYF.

The rearrangement uses TRBV7-9 and TRBJ2-2, with D perhaps TRBD1 (6 bases). Deletions cut 2 bases from V and 5 bases from J, with 18 bases between. Looked up from germline, CDR1 is SEHNR and CDR2 is FQNEAQ (reference sequence). The CDR3 sequence is 17 residues long. This CDR3 reads CASSLLIGGAYTGELFF. In DNA form, the CDR3 reads TGTGCCAGCAGCTTACTCATTGGGGGCGCCTATACCGGGGAGCTGTTTTTT. The full variable domain, its missing parts supplied by reference TRBV7-9 and TRBJ2-2, is DTGVSQNPRHKITKRGQNVTFRCDPISEHNRLYWYRQTLGQGPEFLTYFQNEAQLEKSRLLSDRFSAERPKGSFSTLEIQRTEQGDSAMYLCASSLLIGGAYTGELFFGEGSRLTVL.